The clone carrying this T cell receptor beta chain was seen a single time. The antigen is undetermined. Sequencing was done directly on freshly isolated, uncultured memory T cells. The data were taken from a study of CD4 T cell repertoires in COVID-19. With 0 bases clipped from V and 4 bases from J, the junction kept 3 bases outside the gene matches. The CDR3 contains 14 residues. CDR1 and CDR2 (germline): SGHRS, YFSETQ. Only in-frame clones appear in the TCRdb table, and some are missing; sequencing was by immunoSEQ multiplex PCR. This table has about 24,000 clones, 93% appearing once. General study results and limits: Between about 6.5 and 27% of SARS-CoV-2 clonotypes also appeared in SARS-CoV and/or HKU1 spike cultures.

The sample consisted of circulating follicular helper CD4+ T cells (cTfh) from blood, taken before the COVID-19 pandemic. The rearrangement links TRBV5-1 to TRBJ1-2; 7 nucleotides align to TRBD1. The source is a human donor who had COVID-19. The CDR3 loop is CASSLEGASYGYTF. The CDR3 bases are TGCGCCAGCAGCTTGGAGGGGGCAAGCTATGGCTACACCTTC.